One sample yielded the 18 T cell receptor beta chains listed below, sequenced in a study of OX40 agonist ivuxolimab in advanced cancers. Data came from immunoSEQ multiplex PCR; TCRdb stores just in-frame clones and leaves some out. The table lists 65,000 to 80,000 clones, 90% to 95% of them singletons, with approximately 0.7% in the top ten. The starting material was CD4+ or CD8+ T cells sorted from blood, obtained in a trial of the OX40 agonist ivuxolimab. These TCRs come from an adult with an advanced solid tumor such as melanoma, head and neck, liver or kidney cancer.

The CDR3 is CASSLSGSGNTYNEQFF. Written as DNA, the CDR3 is TGTGCCAGCAGTTTATCAGGCAGCGGGAACACCTACAATGAGCAGTTCTTC. The V and J genes are TRBV27 and TRBJ2-1; 7 bases map to TRBD2. The CDR3 extends over 17 amino acids. Germline V gene data show CDR1 as MNHEY and CDR2 as SMNVEV (reference sequence). After removal of 0 bases from V and 2 bases from J, the junction contained 7 bases not matched to a gene.

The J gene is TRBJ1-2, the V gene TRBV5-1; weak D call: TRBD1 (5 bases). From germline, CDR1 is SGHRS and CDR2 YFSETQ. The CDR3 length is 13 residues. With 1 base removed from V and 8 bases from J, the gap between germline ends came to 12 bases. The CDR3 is CASSLTAQGGYTF. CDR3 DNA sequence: TGCGCCAGCAGCTTGACGGCCCAGGGCGGCTACACCTTC.

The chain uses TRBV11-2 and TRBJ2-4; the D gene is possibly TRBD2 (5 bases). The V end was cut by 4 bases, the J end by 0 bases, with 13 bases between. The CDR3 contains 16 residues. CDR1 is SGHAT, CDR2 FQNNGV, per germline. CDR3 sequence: CASSSGLNLAKNIQYF. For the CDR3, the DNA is TGTGCCAGCAGCTCTGGACTGAACTTAGCCAAAAACATTCAGTACTTC.

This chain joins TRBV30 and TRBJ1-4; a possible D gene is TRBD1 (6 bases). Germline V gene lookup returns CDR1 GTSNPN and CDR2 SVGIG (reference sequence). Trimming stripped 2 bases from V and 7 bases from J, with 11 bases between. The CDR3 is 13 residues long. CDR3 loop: CAWSSAGVEKLFF. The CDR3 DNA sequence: TGTGCCTGGAGTTCAGCAGGGGTTGAAAAACTGTTTTTT.

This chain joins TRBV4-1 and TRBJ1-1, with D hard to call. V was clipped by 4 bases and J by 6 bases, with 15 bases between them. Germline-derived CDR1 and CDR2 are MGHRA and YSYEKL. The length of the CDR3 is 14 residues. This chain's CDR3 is CASSPVGGRAEAFF. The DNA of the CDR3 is TGCGCCAGCAGCCCCGTGGGCGGGCGAGCTGAAGCTTTCTTT.

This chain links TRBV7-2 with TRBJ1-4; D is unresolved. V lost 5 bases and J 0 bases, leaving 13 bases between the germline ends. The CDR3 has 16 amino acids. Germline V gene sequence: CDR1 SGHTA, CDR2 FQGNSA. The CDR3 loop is CASSNFYRATNEKLFF. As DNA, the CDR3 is TGTGCCAGCAGCAACTTTTACCGTGCAACTAATGAAAAACTGTTTTTT.

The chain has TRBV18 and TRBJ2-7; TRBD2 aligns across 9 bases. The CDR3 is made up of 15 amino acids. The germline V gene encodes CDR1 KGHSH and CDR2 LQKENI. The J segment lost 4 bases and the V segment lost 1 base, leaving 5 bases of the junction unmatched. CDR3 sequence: CASSPRQSGRYEQYF. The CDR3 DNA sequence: TGTGCCAGCTCACCACGTCAGAGCGGGAGGTACGAGCAGTACTTC.

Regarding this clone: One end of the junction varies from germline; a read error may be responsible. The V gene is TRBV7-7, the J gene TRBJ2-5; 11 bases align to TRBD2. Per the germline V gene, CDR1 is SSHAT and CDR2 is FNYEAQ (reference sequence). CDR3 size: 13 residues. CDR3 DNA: TGTGCTAGCAGCATTAGCGGGAGGGCCCTCCAGTACTTC. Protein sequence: CASSISGRALQYF.

The CDR3 region has the DNA TGTGCCAGTAGTATTGGCTCTTACACCGGAGAGACCCAGTACTTC. Translation gives CASSIGSYTGETQYF. The chain is built from TRBV19 and TRBJ2-5; D gene unclear. CDR3 length: 15 amino acids. Per germline, CDR1 LNHDA and CDR2 SQIVND (reference sequence). Trimming took 3 bases from V and 4 from J, leaving 15 bases between them.

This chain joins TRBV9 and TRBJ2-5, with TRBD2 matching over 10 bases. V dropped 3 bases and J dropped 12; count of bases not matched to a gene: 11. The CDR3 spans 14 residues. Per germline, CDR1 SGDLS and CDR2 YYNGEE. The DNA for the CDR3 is TGTGCCAGCAGCGGGGGGACTAGCGAAGAGGTGGAGTACTTC. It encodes CASSGGTSEEVEYF.

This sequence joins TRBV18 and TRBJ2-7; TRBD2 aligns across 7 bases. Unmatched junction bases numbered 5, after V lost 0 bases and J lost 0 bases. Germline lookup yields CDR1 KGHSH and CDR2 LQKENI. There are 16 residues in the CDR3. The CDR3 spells CASSPPGGRISYEQYF. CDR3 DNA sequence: TGTGCCAGCTCACCACCGGGCGGGAGAATCTCCTACGAGCAGTACTTC.

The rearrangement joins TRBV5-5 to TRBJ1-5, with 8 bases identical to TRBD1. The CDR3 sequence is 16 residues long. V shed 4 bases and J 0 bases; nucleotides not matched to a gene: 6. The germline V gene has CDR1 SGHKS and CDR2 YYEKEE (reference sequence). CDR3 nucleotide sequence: TGTGCCAGCAGCCAGGGGACAGGTTATAGCAATCAGCCCCAGCATTTT. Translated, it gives CASSQGTGYSNQPQHF. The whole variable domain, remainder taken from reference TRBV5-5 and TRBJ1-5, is DAGVTQSPTHLIKTRGQQVTLRCSPISGHKSVSWYQQVLGQGPQFIFQYYEKEERGRGNFPDRFSARQFPNYSSELNVNALLLGDSALYLCASSQGTGYSNQPQHFGDGTRLSIL.

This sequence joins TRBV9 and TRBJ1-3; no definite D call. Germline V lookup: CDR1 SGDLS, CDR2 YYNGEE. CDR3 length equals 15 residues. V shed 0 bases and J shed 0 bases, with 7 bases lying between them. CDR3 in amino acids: CASSVGWGSGNTIYF. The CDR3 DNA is TGTGCCAGCAGCGTAGGTTGGGGCTCTGGAAACACCATATATTTT.

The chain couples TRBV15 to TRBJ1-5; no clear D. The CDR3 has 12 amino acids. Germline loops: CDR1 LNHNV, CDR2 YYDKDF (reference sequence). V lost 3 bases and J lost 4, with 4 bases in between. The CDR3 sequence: CATSRGNQPQHF. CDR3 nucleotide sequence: TGTGCCACCAGCAGGGGAAATCAGCCCCAGCATTTT.

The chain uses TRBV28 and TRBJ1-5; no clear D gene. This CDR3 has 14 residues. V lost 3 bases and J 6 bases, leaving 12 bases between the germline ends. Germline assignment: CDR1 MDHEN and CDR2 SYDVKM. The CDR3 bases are TGTGCCAGCAGTTTGGTGGAAACGGGTCAGCCCCAGCATTTT. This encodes CASSLVETGQPQHF.

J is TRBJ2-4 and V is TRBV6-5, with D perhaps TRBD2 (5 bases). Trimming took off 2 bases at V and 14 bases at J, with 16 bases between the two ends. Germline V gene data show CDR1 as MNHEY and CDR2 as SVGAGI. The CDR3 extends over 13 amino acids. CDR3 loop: CASSYTYGMRKYF. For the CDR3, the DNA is TGTGCCAGCAGTTACACCTACGGGATGCGGAAGTACTTC.

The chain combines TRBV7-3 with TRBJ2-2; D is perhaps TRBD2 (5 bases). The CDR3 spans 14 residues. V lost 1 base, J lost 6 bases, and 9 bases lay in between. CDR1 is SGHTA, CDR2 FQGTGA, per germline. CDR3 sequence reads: CASSLSPGAGELFF. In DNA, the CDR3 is TGTGCCAGCAGCTTAAGTCCCGGGGCCGGGGAGCTGTTTTTT.

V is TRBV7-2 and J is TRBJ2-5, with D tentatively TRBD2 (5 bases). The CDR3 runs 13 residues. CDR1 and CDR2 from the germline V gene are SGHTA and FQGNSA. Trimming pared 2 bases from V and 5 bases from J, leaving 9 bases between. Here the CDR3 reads CASSLRGSETQYF. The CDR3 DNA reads TGTGCCAGCAGCTTAAGAGGGTCGGAGACCCAGTACTTC.